The 7 T cell receptor beta chains given below trace back to one sample, sequenced in a study of blood T cell repertoires in COVID-19. Sequencing used immunoSEQ multiplex PCR; TCRdb keeps in-frame clones, though not all of them. The sample consists of over 110,000 clones, 88% of them appearing once. Sample: peripheral blood. The receptors shown here come from a human donor in a cohort sampled during active COVID-19.

The rearrangement links TRBV27 to TRBJ2-5; 8 bases are a match to TRBD2. This CDR3 comprises 14 residues. V gave up 3 bases and J gave up 2 bases; unmatched junction bases: 2. Germline V gene data show CDR1 as MNHEY and CDR2 as SMNVEV (reference sequence). Here the CDR3 reads CASSFAGGQETQYF. CDR3 bases: TGTGCCAGCAGTTTCGCGGGGGGTCAAGAGACCCAGTACTTC.

The chain couples TRBV2 to TRBJ2-7; TRBD2 is a possible D gene (7 bases). CDR1 is SNHLY, CDR2 FYNNEI, per germline. Trimming cost V 5 bases and J 0 bases, with 14 bases left between them. The CDR3 runs to 15 residues. CDR3 in DNA: TGTGCCAGCAGTCCCAGGGAGGGGGTCTCCTACGAGCAGTACTTC. Encoded protein: CASSPREGVSYEQYF.

The chain employs TRBV6-5 and TRBJ2-2; D perhaps matches TRBD1 (6 bases). There are 16 residues in the CDR3. Germline V CDR1 and CDR2: MNHEY, SVGAGI. V was shortened by 2 bases and J by 4 bases, with 14 bases between the two germline ends. The CDR3 DNA reads as TGTGCCAGCAGTTACCCAGGGGTTTGGGGCACCGGGGAGCTGTTTTTT. This codes for CASSYPGVWGTGELFF.

A single count supports this clone. J is TRBJ1-5 and V is TRBV3-1 (or the pseudogene TRBV3-2); D call uncertain. Germline V gene lookup returns CDR1 LGHDT and CDR2 YNNKEL (reference sequence). The CDR3 runs 15 residues. Trimming shortened V by 0 bases and J by 3 bases, and 9 bases separated the two germline ends. The CDR3 reads CASSQDAGINQPQHF. As DNA, the CDR3 is TGTGCCAGCAGCCAAGATGCAGGCATCAATCAGCCCCAGCATTTT.

CDR3 region: CASTRTGGSPLHF. The CDR3 DNA follows: TGTGCCAGCACCAGGACAGGGGGTTCACCCCTCCACTTT. The genes are TRBV9 and TRBJ1-6, with 10 nucleotides matching TRBD1. J was trimmed by 9 bases and V by 6 bases; bases with no gene match: 3. There are 13 residues in the CDR3. Germline assignment: CDR1 SGDLS and CDR2 YYNGEE. The full variable domain, with the rest looked up from reference TRBV9 and TRBJ1-6, is DSGVTQTPKHLITATGQRVTLRCSPRSGDLSVYWYQQSLDQGLQFLIQYYNGEERAKGNILERFSAQQFPDLHSELNLSSLELGDSALYFCASTRTGGSPLHFGNGTRLTVT.

The J gene is TRBJ1-2, the V gene TRBV19, with a possible D match to TRBD1 (6 bases). CDR3 size: 17 residues. V was pared by 7 bases and J by 2 bases, with 23 bases between. Germline-derived CDR1 and CDR2 are LNHDA and SQIVND (reference sequence). Here the CDR3 reads CASTPSGTPDFNYGYTF. The CDR3 nucleotides are TGTGCCAGTACCCCGTCCGGGACACCTGATTTCAACTATGGCTACACCTTC.

The chain has TRBV18 and TRBJ2-7, with D perhaps matching TRBD1 (5 bases). This CDR3 comprises 14 residues. Germline-derived CDR1 and CDR2 are KGHSH and LQKENI. V lost 1 base to trimming and J lost 5 bases, with 12 bases between them. The CDR3 DNA is TGTGCCAGCTCACCACGTTCCGGACAAGACGAGCAGTACTTC. It translates to CASSPRSGQDEQYF. Combining the CDR3 with reference TRBV18 and TRBJ2-7 gives the whole variable domain NAGVMQNPRHLVRRRGQEARLRCSPMKGHSHVYWYRQLPEEGLKFMVYLQKENIIDESGMPKERFSAEFPKEGPSILRIQQVVRGDSAAYFCASSPRSGQDEQYFGPGTRLTVT.